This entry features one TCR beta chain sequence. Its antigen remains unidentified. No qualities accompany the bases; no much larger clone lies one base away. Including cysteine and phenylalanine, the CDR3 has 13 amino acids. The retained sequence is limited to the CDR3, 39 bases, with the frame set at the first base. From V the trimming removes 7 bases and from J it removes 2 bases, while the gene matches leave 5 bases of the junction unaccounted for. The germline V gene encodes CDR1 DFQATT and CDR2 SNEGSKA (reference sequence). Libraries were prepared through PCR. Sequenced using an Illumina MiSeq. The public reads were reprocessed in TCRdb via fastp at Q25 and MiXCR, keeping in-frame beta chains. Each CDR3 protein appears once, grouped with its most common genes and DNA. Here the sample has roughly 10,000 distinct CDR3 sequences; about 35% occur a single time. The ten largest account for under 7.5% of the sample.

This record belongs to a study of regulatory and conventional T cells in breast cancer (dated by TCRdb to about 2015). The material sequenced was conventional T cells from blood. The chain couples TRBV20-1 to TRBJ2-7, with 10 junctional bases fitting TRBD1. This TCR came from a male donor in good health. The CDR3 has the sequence CSVLGTGAYEQYF. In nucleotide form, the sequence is TGCAGTGTACTTGGGACAGGGGCCTACGAGCAGTACTTC.